This T cell receptor beta chain was sequenced for a study of metastatic and nonmetastatic thyroid tumors. Study details: From malignant and benign thyroid patients, repertoires in blood and in tumor or nodule tissue were compared.

As regards this clone: Its antigen is currently unknown.

Whole-study results and caveats: Malignant tumors reportedly showed significantly higher TCR beta diversity than benign nodules in both blood and tumor.

As originally analysed: The distant-metastasis classifier for papillary thyroid cancer was built from CDR3 differences across clinicopathological groups. Using MiXCR, TCRdb re-called clones from the PCR reads. Here the V and J calls rest on TCRdb's processing, not on the authors' analysis. Here the sample spans about 33,000 clones, about a sixth being singletons. Each patient went into thyroid surgery without having received any treatment. The sequencing input was blood. The TCR comes from a female donor with papillary thyroid cancer or a benign thyroid nodule (not recorded which). Some clones in this sample may be carry-over from other donors' samples.

CDR3 nucleotide sequence: TGTGCCAGCAGCCCTGACAGGGTCAGCCAGAATTCACCCCTCCACTTT. Amino acid sequence: CASSPDRVSQNSPLHF. V usage is TRBV14 and J usage is TRBJ1-6; 7 nucleotides match TRBD1. The CDR3 contains 16 residues. V was pared by 4 bases and J by 7 bases, with 10 bases of the junction left unmatched. Looked up from germline, CDR1 is SGHDN and CDR2 is FVKESK.